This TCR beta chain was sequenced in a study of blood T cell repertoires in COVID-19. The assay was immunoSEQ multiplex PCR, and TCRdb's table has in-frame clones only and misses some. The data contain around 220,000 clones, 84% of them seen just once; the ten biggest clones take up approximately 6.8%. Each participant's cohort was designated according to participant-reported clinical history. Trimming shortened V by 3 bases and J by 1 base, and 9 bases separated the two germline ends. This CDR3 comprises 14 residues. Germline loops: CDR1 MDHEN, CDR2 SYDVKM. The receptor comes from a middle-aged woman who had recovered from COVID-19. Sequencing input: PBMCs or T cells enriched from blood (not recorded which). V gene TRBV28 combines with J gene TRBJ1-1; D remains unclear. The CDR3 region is CASSLTTQNTEAFF. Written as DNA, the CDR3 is TGTGCCAGCAGTTTGACGACTCAGAACACTGAAGCTTTCTTT.